Only a few counts were recorded for the clone carrying this T cell receptor beta chain. V lost 6 bases, J lost 2 bases, and 3 bases stayed unmatched. The CDR3 loop spans 14 amino acids. The V gene's germline CDR1 is MDHEN and CDR2 SYDVKM. Per the authors' pipeline: The assay estimated nucleated cells by amplifying reference gene primers. Repertoires were generated with immunoSEQ multiplex PCR, while TCRdb's copy carries only in-frame clones and drops some. For V, J and clone size, that table is used; D and trimming come from the DNA. This table has approximately 210,000 clones, more than 80% appearing once. The data derive from a study of blood T cell repertoires in COVID-19. Across the study: In each case, the material was cDNA or gDNA derived from T cells, B-cell-depleted T cells, or PBMCs.

Grouping used clinical history reported by participants in a survey and questionnaire. This sequence originates from a woman aged 18-30 years who had recovered from COVID-19. The chain links TRBV28 to TRBJ2-7, with 11 nucleotides matching TRBD2. The specimen was PBMCs or T cells enriched from blood (not recorded which). The CDR3, as DNA: TGTGCCAGCAGGGTTAGCGGGGGGGCCTACGAGCAGTACTTC. This sequence encodes CASRVSGGAYEQYF.